These 15 T cell receptor beta chains share one sample of origin, sequenced in a study of blood T cell repertoires in COVID-19. Profiling relied on immunoSEQ multiplex PCR, and the TCRdb table lists in-frame clones only, not all of them. The sample holds around 300,000 clones; 90% are singletons and the top ten take around 0.97%. Sequenced sample: peripheral blood. The receptors here all came from a middle-aged woman with COVID-19, enrolled during active disease.

The chain couples TRBV6-2 or TRBV6-3 to TRBJ2-7; weak D call: TRBD1 (6 bases). Trimming pared 0 bases from V and 3 bases from J, leaving 15 bases between. The length of the CDR3 is 16 residues. CDR1 and CDR2 from the germline V gene are MNHEY and SVGEGT. CDR3 sequence (DNA): TGTGCCAGCAGTTACTCGGGCAGGGGAGTATTCTACGAGCAGTACTTC. Translating gives CASSYSGRGVFYEQYF.

About this clone: The sample has other DNA sequences that encode this CDR3 too. V usage is TRBV28 and J usage is TRBJ2-7; 16 bases fit TRBD2. Trimming removed 3 bases from V and 1 base from J; junction bases left unmatched: 3. The CDR3 runs 17 residues. CDR1 and CDR2 (germline): MDHEN, SYDVKM. For the CDR3, the DNA is TGTGCCAGCAGTTTGGGACTAGCGGGAGGGACTTCCTACGAGCAGTACTTC. Its protein is CASSLGLAGGTSYEQYF. Drawing the rest from reference TRBV28 and TRBJ2-7, the complete variable domain is DVKVTQSSRYLVKRTGEKVFLECVQDMDHENMFWYRQDPGLGLRLIYFSYDVKMKEKGDIPEGYSVSREKKERFSLILESASTNQTSMYLCASSLGLAGGTSYEQYFGPGTRLTVT.

The chain carries TRBV30 and TRBJ2-7; 8 positions match TRBD1. The CDR3 runs 13 residues. Germline values: CDR1 GTSNPN, CDR2 SVGIG (reference sequence). V trimming: 7 bases; J trimming: 7 bases; junction bases outside the gene matches: 12. CDR3: CASQQGGGGEQYF. In nucleotides, the CDR3 is TGTGCCTCACAACAGGGGGGAGGAGGGGAGCAGTACTTC.

This clone appeared a few times. J is TRBJ2-7 and V is TRBV6-4; D is possibly TRBD1 (5 bases). Germline CDR1 and CDR2: MRHNA and SNTAGT. V was pared by 5 bases and J by 7 bases, with 24 bases between. The CDR3 covers 16 residues. CDR3 in DNA: TGTGCCAGCAGTAAGATCGCAGGGTTTGGGGTCGGGGAGCAGTACTTC. This translates into CASSKIAGFGVGEQYF.

The V and J genes are TRBV11-3 and TRBJ2-2; unclear D gene. Germline CDR1 and CDR2: SGHNT and YENEEA. The CDR3 spans 13 residues. With 0 bases removed from V and 4 bases from J, the gap between germline ends came to 3 bases. The CDR3 loop reads CASSLDFTGELFF. CDR3 DNA: TGTGCCAGCAGCTTAGACTTCACCGGGGAGCTGTTTTTT. The entire variable domain, with the rest obtained from reference TRBV11-3 and TRBJ2-2, is as follows: EAGVVQSPRYKIIEKKQPVAFWCNPISGHNTLYWYLQNLGQGPELLIRYENEEAVDDSQLPKDRFSAERLKGVDSTLKIQPAELGDSAVYLCASSLDFTGELFFGEGSRLTVL.

Worth noting for this clone: Other DNA sequences in this specimen translate into the identical CDR3. V is TRBV5-4 and J is TRBJ2-3, with a weak D call TRBD1 (6 bases). Trimming took off 4 bases at V and 4 bases at J, with 10 bases between the two ends. The length of the CDR3 is 13 residues. Looked up from germline, CDR1 is SGHNT and CDR2 is YYREEE (reference sequence). The CDR3 DNA is TGTGCCAGCAGCCCTAGGGGGTCAGATACGCAGTATTTT. It translates to CASSPRGSDTQYF.

This chain connects TRBV19 to TRBJ2-7; tentative D call: TRBD2 (6 bases). V was clipped by 9 bases and J by 4 bases, with 13 bases between them. Germline CDR1 and CDR2: LNHDA and SQIVND (reference sequence). This CDR3 is built from 12 residues. The CDR3 spells CASGGPSYEQYF. DNA of the CDR3: TGTGCCAGCGGGGGACCCAGTTACGAGCAGTACTTC.

J is TRBJ2-7 and V is TRBV6-5; D might be TRBD2 (7 bases). The CDR3 loop spans 15 amino acids. The germline V and J ends were trimmed by 4 bases and 2 bases, with 15 bases remaining between them. The germline gives CDR1 MNHEY, CDR2 SVGAGI. CDR3 in DNA: TGTGCCAGCAGTTCTGGGAGGGGGACCCCCTACGAGCAGTACTTC. Its protein is CASSSGRGTPYEQYF.

The chain joins TRBV28 to TRBJ1-5, with 8 nucleotides matching TRBD1. The length of the CDR3 is 15 residues. Trimming at V came to 3 bases and at J to 5 bases, leaving 6 bases not matched to a gene. Germline V lookup: CDR1 MDHEN, CDR2 SYDVKM. Written as DNA, the CDR3 is TGTGCCAGCAGTTTTGGGGACAGGCCTTATCAGCCCCAGCATTTT. Protein: CASSFGDRPYQPQHF. Full variable domain (missing parts from reference TRBV28 and TRBJ1-5): DVKVTQSSRYLVKRTGEKVFLECVQDMDHENMFWYRQDPGLGLRLIYFSYDVKMKEKGDIPEGYSVSREKKERFSLILESASTNQTSMYLCASSFGDRPYQPQHFGDGTRLSIL.

The chain carries TRBV19 and TRBJ2-7; D uncertain. V was shortened by 6 bases and J by 4 bases, with 13 bases between the two germline ends. The CDR3 loop spans 13 amino acids. Germline assignment: CDR1 LNHDA and CDR2 SQIVND (reference sequence). CDR3 region: CASSTLTAYEQYF. The DNA of the CDR3 is TGTGCCAGTAGCACTTTAACCGCGTACGAGCAGTACTTC.

V and J are TRBV5-1 and TRBJ2-7, with TRBD1 as a possible D gene (5 bases). CDR1 is SGHRS, CDR2 YFSETQ, per germline. Trimming pared 0 bases from V and 1 base from J, leaving 11 bases between. CDR3 length: 15 residues. In nucleotides, the CDR3 is TGCGCCAGCAGCTTGGGTGGGGCTCTGTCCTACGAGCAGTACTTC. This sequence encodes CASSLGGALSYEQYF.

Concerning this clone itself: Germline is not matched at one junction end, which may reflect a read error. The chain carries TRBV7-2 and TRBJ2-5; 7 nucleotides line up with TRBD1. This CDR3 is 15 amino acids long. The germline CDR1 and CDR2 sequences are SGHTA and FQGNSA. The CDR3 coding sequence is TGTGCCAGCAGCACCCGGACAGGCCACCAGGAGACCCAGTACTTC. This translates into CASSTRTGHQETQYF.

The chain carries TRBV6-4 and TRBJ1-1, with D uncertain. The germline V gene has CDR1 MRHNA and CDR2 SNTAGT. The CDR3 is made up of 13 amino acids. V was shortened by 2 bases and J by 4 bases, with 8 bases between the two germline ends. CDR3 DNA sequence: TGTGCCAGCAGTGACCGGGAGGGCACTGAAGCTTTCTTT. Its translation is CASSDREGTEAFF.

The CDR3 spells CASSYSKERTAVSDTQYF. The CDR3 DNA follows: TGTGCCAGCAGTTACTCGAAGGAGAGGACAGCTGTCTCAGATACGCAGTATTTT. This chain uses TRBV6-2 or TRBV6-3 with TRBJ2-3; perhaps TRBD1 as D (6 bases). V was cut by 0 bases and J by 4 bases, with 20 bases left in between. Germline V gene data show CDR1 as MNHEY and CDR2 as SVGEGT. CDR3 length: 18 amino acids.

The V gene is TRBV10-3, the J gene TRBJ1-2, with 7 bases lining up with TRBD1. The V segment lost 10 bases and the J segment 4 bases; nucleotides outside the gene matches: 12. Per the germline V gene, CDR1 is ENHRY and CDR2 is SYGVKD. The CDR3 runs 14 residues. CDR3 nucleotide sequence: TGTGCCACTAAAGGGACAGTAAGGAGCTATGGCTACACCTTC. It codes for CATKGTVRSYGYTF.